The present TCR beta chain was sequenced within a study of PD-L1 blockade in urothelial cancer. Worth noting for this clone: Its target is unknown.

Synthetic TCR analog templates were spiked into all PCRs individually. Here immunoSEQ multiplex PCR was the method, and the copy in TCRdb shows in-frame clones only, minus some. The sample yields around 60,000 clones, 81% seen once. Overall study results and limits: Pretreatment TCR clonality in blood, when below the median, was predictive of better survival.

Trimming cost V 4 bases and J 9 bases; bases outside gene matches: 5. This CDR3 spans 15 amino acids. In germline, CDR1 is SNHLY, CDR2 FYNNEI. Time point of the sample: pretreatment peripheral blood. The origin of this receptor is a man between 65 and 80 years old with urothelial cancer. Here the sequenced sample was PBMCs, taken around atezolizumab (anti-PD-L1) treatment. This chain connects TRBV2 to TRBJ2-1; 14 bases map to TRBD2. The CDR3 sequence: CASSVGTSGSFEQFF. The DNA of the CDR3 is TGTGCCAGCAGTGTAGGGACTAGCGGGAGTTTTGAGCAGTTCTTC.